This is a list of T cell receptor beta chains from one sample in a study of blood T cell repertoires in COVID-19. Clones were read by immunoSEQ multiplex PCR, and TCRdb kept only the in-frame ones, dropping some. This sample has roughly 300,000 clones, with approximately 88% found just once. Sequenced input: peripheral blood. The receptors shown here come from a human donor with COVID-19, enrolled during active disease. The donor label of this sample is uncertain. Both conserved end residues are part of each CDR3. D genes are given only for firm matches. Where a row states a size, it is once, few, many or the class of an expanded clone; other rows omit it.

>-|TRBJ1-5|-|14|TRBV30
CAWSLSQFNQPQHF
TGTGCCTGGAGTCTGTCACAGTTCAATCAGCCCCAGCATTTT
>-|TRBJ1-3|TRBD1|14|TRBV2
CASSVDRAGNTIYF
TGTGCCAGCAGCGTAGACAGGGCTGGAAACACCATATATTTT
>-|TRBJ2-3|-|13|TRBV5-1
CASSSDFTDTQYF
TGCGCCAGCAGCTCCGACTTCACAGATACGCAGTATTTT
>once|TRBJ1-2|-|17|TRBV30
CAWSPDPGQPAGYGYTF
TGTGCCTGGAGTCCGGACCCGGGCCAACCTGCGGGCTATGGCTACACCTTC
>-|TRBJ1-2|TRBD1|16|TRBV19
CASSILGTGANYGYTF
TGTGCCAGTAGTATTCTGGGGACAGGAGCTAACTATGGCTACACCTTC
>-|TRBJ1-1|TRBD1|13|TRBV12-3/TRBV12-4
CASNPNRGTEAFF
TGTGCCAGCAATCCCAACAGGGGCACTGAAGCTTTCTTT
>-|TRBJ1-2|TRBD1|13|TRBV6-5
CASSYTQGGGYTF
TGTGCCAGCAGTTACACACAGGGGGGTGGCTACACCTTC
>-|TRBJ2-1|TRBD2|18|TRBV6-2/TRBV6-3
CASSYSGLAGEWDNEQFF
TGTGCCAGCAGTTACTCGGGACTAGCGGGAGAGTGGGACAATGAGCAGTTCTTC
>few|TRBJ2-3|TRBD1|14|TRBV19
CASSFTGVADTQYF
TGTGCCAGTAGTTTTACAGGGGTGGCAGATACGCAGTATTTT
>-|TRBJ1-3|-|16|TRBV9
CASSVTGGNSGNTIYF
TGTGCCAGCAGCGTAACCGGGGGAAACTCTGGAAACACCATATATTTT
>-|TRBJ1-5|-|13|TRBV19
CASSWGSNQPQHF
TGTGCCAGTAGTTGGGGCAGCAATCAGCCCCAGCATTTT
>-|TRBJ2-5|TRBD2|15|TRBV19
CASGRPSGSTETQYF
TGTGCCTCCGGTCGGCCTAGCGGGAGTACAGAGACCCAGTACTTC
>once|TRBJ2-7|TRBD1|14|TRBV9
CASSVQGADYEQYF
TGTGCCAGCAGCGTCCAGGGGGCCGACTACGAGCAGTACTTC
>-|TRBJ2-3|TRBD2|19|TRBV7-8
CASSLAILGTSPGGDTQYF
TGTGCCAGCAGCTTAGCGATTCTGGGGACTAGCCCGGGGGGAGATACGCAGTATTTT
>-|TRBJ2-1|TRBD2|15|TRBV29-1
CSARTSGSRGNEQFF
TGCAGCGCCCGGACTAGCGGGAGTAGGGGAAATGAGCAGTTCTTC
>-|TRBJ2-3|TRBD2|14|TRBV27
CASTESGITDTQYF
TGTGCCAGCACAGAAAGCGGGATCACAGATACGCAGTATTTT
>-|TRBJ1-1|-|13|TRBV7-9
CASSLEPGAEAFF
TGTGCCAGCAGCTTAGAACCGGGGGCTGAAGCTTTCTTT
>few|TRBJ2-7|TRBD1|15|TRBV7-9
CASSDGQVPTYEQYF
TGTGCCAGCAGCGACGGACAGGTGCCTACCTACGAGCAGTACTTC